This T cell receptor beta chain was recorded in a study of blood T cell repertoires in COVID-19. Study at large: Samples of COVID-19 (acute and convalescent) were obtained from the United States, Italy and Spain. The analysed material was cDNA or gDNA that came from T cells, B-cell-depleted T cells, or PBMCs.

This clone was found once. Authors' methods: Reference gene primer amplification in the assay estimated nucleated cell counts. Using immunoSEQ multiplex PCR, the repertoire was profiled, and TCRdb retains in-frame clones only, with some absent. D and trimming come from the DNA, and the V and J calls and clone size come from that table. This sample has under 150,000 clones; 85% occur once, and the top ten carry less than 3.5%. The clonotype originates from a middle-aged man with acute or convalescent COVID-19. What was sequenced was peripheral blood.

The CDR3 coding sequence is TGTGCCAGCAGCTTCCGGGACAGGGATACTGAAGCTTTCTTT. This translates into CASSFRDRDTEAFF. The chain couples TRBV5-5 to TRBJ1-1; 9 bases match TRBD1. CDR1 is SGHKS, CDR2 YYEKEE, per germline (reference sequence). The CDR3 runs to 14 residues. The V segment lost 2 bases and the J segment 5 bases; nucleotides outside the gene matches: 4.